These 2 T cell receptor beta chains were sequenced from one sample in a study of blood T cell repertoires in COVID-19. Clones were sequenced by immunoSEQ multiplex PCR, and TCRdb holds only the in-frame ones, with some missing. Of around 200,000 clones listed, 87% were seen once; the top ten hold 10%. The sequenced sample consisted of PBMCs or T cells enriched from blood (not recorded which). Receptors originate from a man aged 18 to 35 with acute COVID-19.

V and J are TRBV30 and TRBJ1-1; TRBD1 matches at 7 bases. The CDR3 has 12 amino acids. Trimming cost V 1 base and J 4 bases; bases outside gene matches: 0. Per germline, CDR1 GTSNPN and CDR2 SVGIG (reference sequence). CDR3 DNA sequence: TGTGCCTGGAGTGGACAGGGCACTGAAGCTTTCTTT. Protein: CAWSGQGTEAFF.

The chain employs TRBV5-4 and TRBJ1-1, with D perhaps matching TRBD1 (5 bases). From germline, CDR1 is SGHNT and CDR2 YYREEE (reference sequence). The germline V and J ends were trimmed by 7 bases and 6 bases, with 13 bases remaining between them. This CDR3 is built from 12 residues. In nucleotides, the CDR3 is TGTGCCAGCGGGGCTGAAACATCTGAAGCTTTCTTT. Translated: CASGAETSEAFF.